Listed below are T cell receptor beta chains from one sample, sequenced in a study of blood T cell repertoires in COVID-19. Sequencing was performed with immunoSEQ multiplex PCR; in TCRdb, only in-frame clones are kept and a portion is missing. The table lists 250,000 to 300,000 clones, approximately 87% of them singletons. Sequenced material: peripheral blood. The receptors derive from a man between 60 and 75 years old who had recovered from COVID-19. Each CDR3 is given with its conserved first and last residue. Each record gives: J gene, clone size, D gene, V gene, CDR3 protein, CDR3 DNA. The D gene is left open where the match is weak. Only part of the rows carry a size: once, few, many, or a class if the clone is expanded.

J gene: TRBJ2-7; clone size: -; D gene: -; V gene: TRBV21-1; CDR3 protein: CASSKERDEQYF; CDR3 DNA: TGTGCCAGCAGCAAAGAGAGGGACGAGCAGTACTTC
J gene: TRBJ2-4; clone size: -; D gene: TRBD2; V gene: TRBV25-1; CDR3 protein: CASSGTSGPLAKNIQYF; CDR3 DNA: TGTGCCAGCAGTGGGACTAGCGGGCCCCTAGCCAAAAACATTCAGTACTTC
J gene: TRBJ2-1; clone size: -; D gene: -; V gene: TRBV28; CDR3 protein: CASSLGGDIKQFF; CDR3 DNA: TGTGCCAGCAGTTTAGGGGGGGACATTAAGCAGTTCTTC
J gene: TRBJ2-1; clone size: -; D gene: -; V gene: TRBV5-1; CDR3 protein: CASSEAGTSYNEQFF; CDR3 DNA: TGCGCCAGCAGCGAAGCCGGGACTTCCTACAATGAGCAGTTCTTC
J gene: TRBJ1-1; clone size: -; D gene: -; V gene: TRBV30; CDR3 protein: CAWSKKGVAFTEAFF; CDR3 DNA: TGTGCCTGGAGTAAAAAGGGAGTCGCGTTCACTGAAGCTTTCTTT
J gene: TRBJ2-7; clone size: -; D gene: TRBD1; V gene: TRBV18; CDR3 protein: CASSPPGQGANHEQYF; CDR3 DNA: TGTGCCAGCTCACCACCGGGACAGGGGGCAAACCACGAGCAGTACTTC
J gene: TRBJ1-5; clone size: once; D gene: -; V gene: TRBV3-1/TRBV3-2; CDR3 protein: CASSQRSRGEQPQHF; CDR3 DNA: TGTGCCAGCAGCCAACGGTCCAGGGGTGAGCAGCCCCAGCATTTT
J gene: TRBJ2-4; clone size: once; D gene: -; V gene: TRBV6-5; CDR3 protein: CAGGALGPAKNIQYF; CDR3 DNA: TGTGCCGGAGGTGCCCTCGGACCGGCCAAAAACATTCAGTACTTC
J gene: TRBJ2-3; clone size: -; D gene: TRBD2; V gene: TRBV5-1; CDR3 protein: CASSAGGPQDTQYF; CDR3 DNA: TGCGCCAGCAGTGCGGGGGGACCTCAAGATACGCAGTATTTT
J gene: TRBJ1-2; clone size: -; D gene: TRBD1; V gene: TRBV7-2; CDR3 protein: CASSPRLGQGGGYTF; CDR3 DNA: TGTGCCAGCAGCCCACGCCTGGGACAGGGCGGCGGCTACACCTTC
J gene: TRBJ2-5; clone size: -; D gene: TRBD2; V gene: TRBV5-8; CDR3 protein: CASSPGTSGGQETQYF; CDR3 DNA: TGTGCCAGCAGCCCGGGGACTAGCGGGGGCCAGGAGACCCAGTACTTC
J gene: TRBJ2-6; clone size: -; D gene: -; V gene: TRBV3-1/TRBV3-2; CDR3 protein: CASSQRGTSGANVLTF; CDR3 DNA: TGTGCCAGCAGCCAACGGGGGACCTCTGGGGCCAACGTCCTGACTTTC
J gene: TRBJ1-2; clone size: -; D gene: -; V gene: TRBV6-1; CDR3 protein: CASSEAGLRNYGYTF; CDR3 DNA: TGTGCCAGCAGTGAAGCGGGACTCCGCAACTATGGCTACACCTTC
J gene: TRBJ2-7; clone size: -; D gene: TRBD1; V gene: TRBV30; CDR3 protein: CAWSRDSSYEQYF; CDR3 DNA: TGTGCCTGGAGCAGGGACAGCTCCTACGAGCAGTACTTC
J gene: TRBJ1-4; clone size: -; D gene: TRBD1; V gene: TRBV9; CDR3 protein: CASSVSPGQGNEKLFF; CDR3 DNA: TGTGCCAGCAGCGTATCCCCGGGACAGGGGAATGAAAAACTGTTTTTT
J gene: TRBJ2-5; clone size: few; D gene: -; V gene: TRBV20-1; CDR3 protein: CSARAVETQYF; CDR3 DNA: TGCAGTGCTAGAGCGGTAGAGACCCAGTACTTC
J gene: TRBJ2-7; clone size: -; D gene: -; V gene: TRBV5-6; CDR3 protein: CASSSAGILPYEQYF; CDR3 DNA: TGTGCCAGCAGTTCCGCCGGGATTTTACCCTACGAGCAGTACTTC
J gene: TRBJ1-1; clone size: -; D gene: -; V gene: TRBV23-1; CDR3 protein: CASCKNTEAFF; CDR3 DNA: TGCGCCAGCTGTAAGAACACTGAAGCTTTCTTT
J gene: TRBJ2-7; clone size: -; D gene: -; V gene: TRBV27; CDR3 protein: CASRRGGLDLYEQYF; CDR3 DNA: TGTGCCAGCAGACGGGGAGGACTGGACCTTTACGAGCAGTACTTC
J gene: TRBJ2-3; clone size: -; D gene: TRBD2; V gene: TRBV2; CDR3 protein: CASSWTSANTDTQYF; CDR3 DNA: TGTGCCAGCAGTTGGACTAGCGCCAACACAGATACGCAGTATTTT
J gene: TRBJ2-1; clone size: -; D gene: -; V gene: TRBV9; CDR3 protein: CASSVLQGPRDEQFF; CDR3 DNA: TGTGCCAGCAGCGTATTACAGGGCCCTAGGGATGAGCAGTTCTTC
J gene: TRBJ2-7; clone size: -; D gene: TRBD1; V gene: TRBV15; CDR3 protein: CATSRDRVDYEQYF; CDR3 DNA: TGTGCCACCAGTAGGGACAGGGTTGATTACGAGCAGTACTTC
J gene: TRBJ2-3; clone size: few; D gene: TRBD2; V gene: TRBV7-9; CDR3 protein: CASSGGSGIRTDTQYF; CDR3 DNA: TGTGCCAGCAGCGGCGGGAGCGGGATTCGAACAGATACGCAGTATTTT
J gene: TRBJ1-1; clone size: -; D gene: -; V gene: TRBV18; CDR3 protein: CASASNREWAFF; CDR3 DNA: TGTGCCAGCGCTTCTAACAGGGAGTGGGCTTTCTTT
J gene: TRBJ2-3; clone size: -; D gene: -; V gene: TRBV7-8; CDR3 protein: CASSSSALTDTQYF; CDR3 DNA: TGTGCCAGCAGCTCGAGCGCCCTCACAGATACGCAGTATTTT
J gene: TRBJ1-1; clone size: -; D gene: TRBD1; V gene: TRBV27; CDR3 protein: CASSFTTPGGFGEAFF; CDR3 DNA: TGTGCCAGCAGTTTCACCACGCCAGGGGGCTTTGGTGAAGCTTTCTTT
J gene: TRBJ2-7; clone size: -; D gene: TRBD2; V gene: TRBV5-1; CDR3 protein: CASSLDVSGSSYEQYF; CDR3 DNA: TGCGCCAGCAGCTTGGATGTTAGCGGGAGCTCCTACGAGCAGTACTTC
J gene: TRBJ2-2; clone size: -; D gene: TRBD1; V gene: TRBV5-4; CDR3 protein: CASSPGTERTGELFF; CDR3 DNA: TGTGCCAGCAGCCCTGGGACAGAAAGAACCGGGGAGCTGTTTTTT
J gene: TRBJ2-3; clone size: once; D gene: -; V gene: TRBV7-9; CDR3 protein: CASSFFASTDTQYF; CDR3 DNA: TGTGCCAGCAGCTTTTTCGCGAGCACAGATACGCAGTATTTT
J gene: TRBJ2-1; clone size: few; D gene: -; V gene: TRBV11-3; CDR3 protein: CASRKDSNTFNEQFF; CDR3 DNA: TGTGCCAGCAGAAAAGACTCGAATACGTTCAATGAGCAGTTCTTC
J gene: TRBJ1-2; clone size: -; D gene: -; V gene: TRBV6-6; CDR3 protein: CASSRNFGGSSNYGYTF; CDR3 DNA: TGTGCCAGCAGTCGAAATTTCGGGGGATCCTCTAACTATGGCTACACCTTC
J gene: TRBJ2-1; clone size: -; D gene: TRBD2; V gene: TRBV19; CDR3 protein: CASSILAGGRFNEQFF; CDR3 DNA: TGTGCCAGTAGTATCCTAGCGGGAGGCAGGTTCAATGAGCAGTTCTTC
J gene: TRBJ2-3; clone size: -; D gene: -; V gene: TRBV19; CDR3 protein: CASSQDFSTDTQYF; CDR3 DNA: TGTGCCAGTAGTCAGGATTTCAGCACAGATACGCAGTATTTT
J gene: TRBJ1-2; clone size: -; D gene: -; V gene: TRBV27; CDR3 protein: CASSLTEGSGYTF; CDR3 DNA: TGTGCCAGCAGTCTCACCGAGGGTTCAGGCTACACCTTC
J gene: TRBJ2-3; clone size: -; D gene: -; V gene: TRBV7-8; CDR3 protein: CASSLRLRHTDTQYF; CDR3 DNA: TGTGCCAGCAGCTTAAGACTCCGCCACACAGATACGCAGTATTTT
J gene: TRBJ1-6; clone size: -; D gene: -; V gene: TRBV27; CDR3 protein: CASSLQGLYNSPLHF; CDR3 DNA: TGTGCCAGCAGTTTGCAGGGGCTCTATAATTCACCCCTCCACTTT
J gene: TRBJ2-7; clone size: -; D gene: -; V gene: TRBV5-1; CDR3 protein: CASSFTQQREQYF; CDR3 DNA: TGCGCCAGCAGCTTCACCCAGCAGCGCGAGCAGTACTTC
J gene: TRBJ2-7; clone size: few; D gene: -; V gene: TRBV18; CDR3 protein: CASSPIPGNEQYF; CDR3 DNA: TGTGCCAGCTCACCAATACCAGGGAACGAGCAGTACTTC
J gene: TRBJ2-2; clone size: -; D gene: TRBD1; V gene: TRBV5-1; CDR3 protein: CASSRQGSDTGELFF; CDR3 DNA: TGCGCCAGCAGTCGACAGGGGAGCGACACCGGGGAGCTGTTTTTT
J gene: TRBJ2-7; clone size: -; D gene: TRBD1; V gene: TRBV5-1; CDR3 protein: CASSRDGTGGYEQYF; CDR3 DNA: TGCGCCAGCAGCCGAGACGGGACAGGGGGATACGAGCAGTACTTC
J gene: TRBJ2-1; clone size: -; D gene: -; V gene: TRBV2; CDR3 protein: CASSVVADNEQFF; CDR3 DNA: TGTGCCAGCAGTGTTGTTGCGGACAATGAGCAGTTCTTC
J gene: TRBJ1-2; clone size: -; D gene: -; V gene: TRBV6-4; CDR3 protein: CASSVGRGYGYGYTF; CDR3 DNA: TGTGCCAGCAGTGTTGGGCGCGGGTATGGCTATGGCTACACCTTC
J gene: TRBJ1-1; clone size: -; D gene: -; V gene: TRBV5-1; CDR3 protein: CASSLAGGTRTEAFF; CDR3 DNA: TGCGCCAGCAGCTTGGCTGGAGGGACGAGAACTGAAGCTTTCTTT
J gene: TRBJ1-4; clone size: -; D gene: -; V gene: TRBV30; CDR3 protein: CAWGQGGEKLFF; CDR3 DNA: TGTGCCTGGGGACAAGGGGGTGAAAAACTGTTTTTT
J gene: TRBJ2-2; clone size: -; D gene: -; V gene: TRBV18; CDR3 protein: CASSRAGRAENTGELFF; CDR3 DNA: TGTGCCAGCTCACGGGCTGGCAGGGCGGAGAACACCGGGGAGCTGTTTTTT
J gene: TRBJ2-7; clone size: -; D gene: TRBD1; V gene: TRBV27; CDR3 protein: CASSRGGQGAGTYEQYF; CDR3 DNA: TGTGCCAGCAGTAGGGGGGGACAGGGGGCAGGCACCTACGAGCAGTACTTC
J gene: TRBJ2-1; clone size: -; D gene: -; V gene: TRBV3-1/TRBV3-2; CDR3 protein: CASSRAGNEQFF; CDR3 DNA: TGTGCCAGCAGCCGGGCGGGCAATGAGCAGTTCTTC
J gene: TRBJ2-1; clone size: -; D gene: TRBD2; V gene: TRBV5-8; CDR3 protein: CASSLALLAGAFNEQFF; CDR3 DNA: TGTGCCAGCAGCTTGGCCTTACTAGCGGGAGCCTTTAATGAGCAGTTCTTC
J gene: TRBJ2-5; clone size: -; D gene: -; V gene: TRBV18; CDR3 protein: CASSPRQGATETQYF; CDR3 DNA: TGTGCCAGCTCACCACGTCAGGGCGCAACCGAGACCCAGTACTTC